This T cell receptor beta chain was recorded in a study of shared T cell receptors in the human thymus. Some clones are missing from TCRdb's copy, which holds only in-frame ones; the method was immunoSEQ multiplex PCR. The sample yields more than 550,000 clones, 75% to 90% seen once. Germline V gives CDR1 SNHLY, CDR2 FYNNEI. This CDR3 region has 15 residues. With 1 base removed from V and 8 bases from J, the gap between germline ends came to 15 bases. These same data were also listed under a study on human thymus T cells.

Input material: thymocytes. The chain couples TRBV2 to TRBJ2-1; D is perhaps TRBD2 (7 bases). This TCR derives from a girl in the first two years of life with a congenital heart defect. CDR3 loop: CASSEGGGARDEQFF. CDR3 nucleotides: TGTGCCAGCAGTGAAGGAGGGGGGGCTCGGGATGAGCAGTTCTTC.